This TCR beta chain stems from a study of blood T cell repertoires in COVID-19. Overall study: The United States, Italy and Spain provided the acute and convalescent COVID-19 samples. T cells, B-cell-depleted T cells, or PBMCs provided the cDNA or gDNA that served as material.

Recruitment covered about two dozen US areas and drew participants whose ages spanned roughly 18 to 100 years. Participants had their cohort set by participant-reported clinical history. This clone came up a few times. The method was immunoSEQ multiplex PCR; TCRdb's version includes in-frame clones alone and lacks a portion of them. The data hold 350,000 to 550,000 clones, with about 85% observed a single time. This CDR3 region has 15 residues. Trimming pared 2 bases from V and 7 bases from J, leaving 18 bases between. Germline V gene lookup returns CDR1 MGHDK and CDR2 SYGVNS. The J gene is TRBJ2-7, the V gene TRBV25-1; perhaps TRBD2 as D (6 bases). The specimen was PBMCs or T cells enriched from blood (not recorded which). The sequence came from a woman between 18 and 29 years old with acute COVID-19. CDR3 nucleotides: TGTGCCAGCAGTGAACAACCTCAGGCGGGGTCGGAGCAGTACTTC. It encodes CASSEQPQAGSEQYF.